Below, 24 T cell receptor beta chains from the same sample are listed, as sequenced in a study of lung T cells in sarcoidosis with Löfgren's syndrome. TCRdb reprocessed the reads with MiXCR, giving one entry per CDR3 protein. The repertoire has tens of thousands of distinct CDR3 sequences, approximately 22% of them found once; the top ten carry less than 2.5%. The sequencing sample was made of CD4+ T cells from PBMCs. These TCRs come from a human donor with sarcoidosis (Löfgren's syndrome or another form), or a control subject (not recorded which).

This clonotype came up many times. The chain couples TRBV7-2 to TRBJ1-2; D possibly corresponds to TRBD1 (5 bases). V lost 5 bases and J lost 2, with 12 bases in between. Germline V lookup: CDR1 SGHTA, CDR2 FQGNSA. The CDR3 contains 14 residues. CDR3 coding DNA: TGTGCCAGCAGCGGCGTGTCAGGGAACTATGGCTACACCTTC. Its translation: CASSGVSGNYGYTF. The full variable domain, completed using reference TRBV7-2 and TRBJ1-2, is GAGVSQSPSNKVTEKGKDVELRCDPISGHTALYWYRQSLGQGLEFLIYFQGNSAPDKSGLPSDRFSAERTGGSVSTLTIQRTQQEDSAVYLCASSGVSGNYGYTFGSGTRLTVV.

The V and J genes are TRBV19 and TRBJ2-1, with a weak D call TRBD2 (7 bases). This CDR3 is built from 15 residues. V was cut by 11 bases and J by 4 bases, with 21 bases left in between. Germline V gene data show CDR1 as LNHDA and CDR2 as SQIVND (reference sequence). CDR3 in DNA: TGTGCCGGCCGAGGGGGGCTAGCGGAATACAATGAGCAGTTCTTC. This sequence encodes CAGRGGLAEYNEQFF.

This clonotype came up many times. V and J are TRBV6-1 and TRBJ2-1; D unresolved. V was trimmed by 5 bases and J by 0 bases, leaving 11 bases between them. The CDR3 has 15 residues. CDR1 and CDR2 from the germline V gene are MNHNS and SASEGT. The CDR3 nucleotides are TGTGCCAGCAGTCCCCTGACACCCTCCTACAATGAGCAGTTCTTC. As protein: CASSPLTPSYNEQFF.

This clonotype came up many times. This sequence joins TRBV7-2 and TRBJ1-6; tentatively, D is TRBD1 (6 bases). This CDR3 region has 14 residues. The germline V and J ends were trimmed by 5 bases and 7 bases, with 12 bases remaining between them. Germline V gives CDR1 SGHTA, CDR2 FQGNSA. Here the CDR3 DNA reads TGTGCCAGCAGCCACGGGCAGGGGAATTCACCCCTCCACTTT. It codes for CASSHGQGNSPLHF.

This clonotype was picked up many times. V gene TRBV28 combines with J gene TRBJ1-4; unclear D gene. Trimming left V 6 bases short and J 8 bases short, with 4 bases between. The CDR3 is 10 residues long. Germline values: CDR1 MDHEN, CDR2 SYDVKM. CDR3 sequence: CASRAEKLFF. The DNA for the CDR3 is TGTGCCAGCAGGGCAGAAAAACTGTTTTTT.

This clonotype occurred many times. In nucleotides, the CDR3 is TGTGCCAGCAGCTTAGATGGGGTAGATACGCAGTATTTT. It codes for CASSLDGVDTQYF. This chain connects TRBV7-2 to TRBJ2-3, with D uncertain. Germline-derived CDR1 and CDR2 are SGHTA and FQGNSA. The CDR3 sequence is 13 residues long. V lost 1 base and J 5 bases, leaving 7 bases between the germline ends.

This clonotype has a handful of counts. V gene TRBV3-1 combines with J gene TRBJ1-2; 10 nucleotides align to TRBD1. CDR1 and CDR2 (germline): LGHDT, YNNKEL (reference sequence). V lost 5 bases to trimming and J lost 6 bases; unmatched junction nucleotides: 6. The CDR3 contains 14 residues. Here the CDR3 reads CASSADRGQNGYTF. The CDR3 DNA follows: TGTGCCAGCAGCGCCGACAGGGGGCAGAATGGCTACACCTTC.

This clonotype was observed many times. The chain employs TRBV28 and TRBJ2-3; 8 bases are a match to TRBD1. Trimming at V came to 5 bases and at J to 4 bases, leaving 2 bases not matched to a gene. Per germline, CDR1 MDHEN and CDR2 SYDVKM. There are 13 residues in the CDR3. CDR3 loop: CASSADRADTQYF. The CDR3 nucleotides are TGTGCCAGCAGTGCGGACAGGGCAGATACGCAGTATTTT.

This chain connects TRBV3-1 to TRBJ1-1; the D is unclear. Germline values: CDR1 LGHDT, CDR2 YNNKEL (reference sequence). There are 15 residues in the CDR3. V was cut by 4 bases and J by 1 base, with 13 bases left in between. The CDR3 coding sequence is TGTGCCAGCAGCCCTCTCCGGGGAGGGAACACTGAAGCTTTCTTT. Its protein product is CASSPLRGGNTEAFF.

On this clonotype itself: One end of the junction fails to match germline, which may point to a read error. The chain carries TRBV4-1 and TRBJ2-3; D might be TRBD2 (5 bases). Germline CDR1 MGHRA, CDR2 YSYEKL. The CDR3 is 13 amino acids. CDR3: CVSSLEGADTQYF. As DNA, the CDR3 is TGCGTCAGCAGCCTCGAGGGTGCGGATACGCAGTATTTT.

This clonotype was counted ten times or more. CDR3: CASSLGLAGGRPHTQYF. In DNA, the CDR3 is TGTGCCAGCAGCTTAGGGCTAGCGGGGGGTCGCCCCCATACGCAGTATTTT. The V and J genes are TRBV7-8 and TRBJ2-3; TRBD2 matches at 11 bases. This CDR3 is 17 amino acids long. V gave up 1 base and J gave up 7 bases; unmatched junction bases: 10. The germline V gene encodes CDR1 SGHVS and CDR2 FQNEAQ.

This clonotype came up many times. The chain carries TRBV7-2 and TRBJ1-5; 9 nucleotides match TRBD1. Germline V gene data show CDR1 as SGHTA and CDR2 as FQGNSA. Unmatched junction bases numbered 3, after V lost 5 bases and J lost 1 base. This CDR3 is 15 amino acids long. CDR3 sequence reads: CASSRDRVSNQPQHF. Written as DNA, the CDR3 is TGTGCCAGCAGCCGGGACAGGGTGAGCAATCAGCCCCAGCATTTT. The whole variable domain, filled in from reference TRBV7-2 and TRBJ1-5, reads GAGVSQSPSNKVTEKGKDVELRCDPISGHTALYWYRQSLGQGLEFLIYFQGNSAPDKSGLPSDRFSAERTGGSVSTLTIQRTQQEDSAVYLCASSRDRVSNQPQHFGDGTRLSIL.

This clonotype has at least ten counts. The chain joins TRBV20-1 to TRBJ2-1, with 7 bases identical to TRBD2. J gave up 6 bases and V 0 bases, and 8 bases lay outside the gene matches. Germline V lookup: CDR1 DFQATT, CDR2 SNEGSKA (reference sequence). This CDR3 is built from 15 residues. CDR3 sequence reads: CSARDQSGDLNEQFF. DNA of the CDR3: TGCAGTGCTAGAGACCAAAGCGGGGACCTCAATGAGCAGTTCTTC.

A few counts support this clonotype. The V call is TRBV29-1, the J call TRBJ2-1, with D perhaps matching TRBD1 or TRBD2 (5 bases each). The germline V gene has CDR1 SQVTM and CDR2 ANQGSEA. The CDR3 has 15 amino acids. Trimming left V 6 bases short and J 0 bases short, with 15 bases between. CDR3 in amino acids: CSVSGDPNSYNEQFF. CDR3 DNA: TGCAGCGTCTCTGGGGACCCCAACTCCTACAATGAGCAGTTCTTC.

This chain joins TRBV29-1 and TRBJ2-3; perhaps TRBD1 as D (7 bases). Germline-derived CDR1 and CDR2 are SQVTM and ANQGSEA. Trimming left V 8 bases short and J 4 bases short, with 19 bases between. The CDR3 extends over 14 amino acids. The CDR3 region has the DNA TGCAGCCTCCAGGGGGGACCAGGGGCAGATACGCAGTATTTT. This encodes CSLQGGPGADTQYF.

In this sample, this clonotype turned up a few times. The chain uses TRBV7-2 and TRBJ2-3; D uncertain. V was trimmed by 5 bases and J by 5 bases, leaving 17 bases between them. The germline CDR1 and CDR2 sequences are SGHTA and FQGNSA. The CDR3 totals 15 residues. CDR3 DNA: TGTGCCAGCAGCCCACGGTGGGCTGGCCTAGATACGCAGTATTTT. It encodes CASSPRWAGLDTQYF.

To note about this clonotype: A much more abundant neighbour one base away suggests this may be a read error. The chain joins TRBV18 to TRBJ2-5, with no clear D. Germline loops: CDR1 KGHSH, CDR2 LQKENI. CDR3 length: 14 amino acids. The DNA of the CDR3 is TGTGCCAGCTCATCACCCAACAGCCAAGAGACCCAGTACTTC. Its translation is CASSSPNSQETQYF.

The V and J genes are TRBV5-4 and TRBJ2-5; 8 bases agree with TRBD2. Per germline, CDR1 SGHNT and CDR2 YYREEE (reference sequence). The CDR3 extends over 15 amino acids. V shed 3 bases, J shed 3 bases, and the junction held 7 bases outside the gene matches. The CDR3 region has the DNA TGTGCCAGCAGCTCGCGCCGGGGGGGGGAAGAGACCCAGTACTTC. This gives the protein CASSSRRGGEETQYF.

In this sample, this clonotype turned up many times. CDR3 sequence reads: CASSDEMNTEAFF. The CDR3, as DNA: TGTGCCAGCAGTGATGAAATGAACACTGAAGCTTTCTTT. The chain joins TRBV2 to TRBJ1-1; D gene uncertain. V dropped 3 bases and J dropped 0 bases, with 5 bases sitting between them. CDR1 and CDR2 from the germline V gene are SNHLY and FYNNEI. The CDR3 has 13 amino acids.

Concerning this clonotype: This may stem from a read error, because a much larger clone lies one nucleotide away. The V call is TRBV20-1, the J call TRBJ1-5, with TRBD1 matching over 7 bases. This CDR3 is 16 amino acids long. Germline V CDR1 and CDR2: DFQATT, SNEGSKA (reference sequence). CDR3 protein: CGALALSGTVNQPQHF. The DNA for the CDR3 is TGCGGTGCCCTAGCCTTATCCGGGACAGTCAATCAGCCCCAGCATTTT.

This clonotype was picked up a small number of times. The CDR3 DNA is TGTGCCAGCTCACCCCCGGTGCTGGAGACCCAGTACTTC. Its translation is CASSPPVLETQYF. The gene calls are TRBV18 and TRBJ2-5; D remains unclear. The V end lost 3 bases, the J end lost 5 bases, and 10 bases lay between the germline ends. Germline CDR1 is KGHSH and CDR2 is LQKENI. There are 13 residues in the CDR3.

As regards this clonotype: A read error may be the cause here, since a much bigger clone is one base away. V usage is TRBV28 and J usage is TRBJ2-3; TRBD2 matches 12 bases. The CDR3 loop spans 15 amino acids. Germline loops: CDR1 MDHEN, CDR2 SYDVKM. The CDR3 DNA reads TGTGCCAGCAGTTACCTAGCGGGAGGGTCAGATACGCAGTGTTTT. This sequence encodes CASSYLAGGSDTQCF.

In the case of this clonotype: Just one base apart from a much larger clone, this may be a read error. The rearrangement links TRBV28 to TRBJ1-3; a possible D gene is TRBD1 (5 bases). The CDR3 sequence is 17 residues long. V was pared by 6 bases and J by 0 bases, with 18 bases between. Germline lookup yields CDR1 MDHEN and CDR2 SYDVKM. The CDR3 DNA reads as TGTGCCAGCAGCCCAGGTGGGGCGGAGTACTCTGGAAACACCATATATTTT. The encoded protein is CASSPGGAEYSGNTIYF.

The rearrangement uses TRBV10-3 and TRBJ1-1; D not resolved. The CDR3 runs 12 residues. CDR1 is ENHRY and CDR2 is SYGVKD in the germline V gene. The V end was cut by 3 bases, the J end by 1 base, with 3 bases between. CDR3 DNA sequence: TGTGCCATCAGTGAAAGGAACACTGAAGCTTTCTTT. This codes for CAISERNTEAFF.